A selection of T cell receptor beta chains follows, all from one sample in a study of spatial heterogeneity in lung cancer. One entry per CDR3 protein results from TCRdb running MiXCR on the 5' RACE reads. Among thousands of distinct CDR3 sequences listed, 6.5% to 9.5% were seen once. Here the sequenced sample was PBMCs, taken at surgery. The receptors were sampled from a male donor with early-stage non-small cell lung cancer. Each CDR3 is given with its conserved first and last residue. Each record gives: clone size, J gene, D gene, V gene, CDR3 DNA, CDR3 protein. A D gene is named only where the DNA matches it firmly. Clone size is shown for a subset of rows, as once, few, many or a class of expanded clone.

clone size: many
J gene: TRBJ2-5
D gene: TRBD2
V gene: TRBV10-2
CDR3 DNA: TGCGCCAGCATGTCGGGGACTAGCGGGGGACGGGGGACCCAGTACTTC
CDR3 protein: CASMSGTSGGRGTQYF

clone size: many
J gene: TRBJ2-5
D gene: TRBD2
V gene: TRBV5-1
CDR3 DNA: TGCGCCAGCAGCTTGGTGCTAGCGGACAAAGAGACCCAGTACTTC
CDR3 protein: CASSLVLADKETQYF

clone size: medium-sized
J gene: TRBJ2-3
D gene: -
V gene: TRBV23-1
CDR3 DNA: TGCGCCAGCAGTCAATCAGGGGATACGCAGTATTTT
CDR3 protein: CASSQSGDTQYF

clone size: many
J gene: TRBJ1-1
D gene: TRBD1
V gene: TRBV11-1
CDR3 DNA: TGTGCCAGCAGCTCACTTCCGGGACAGGGAGACACTGAAGCTTTCTTT
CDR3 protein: CASSSLPGQGDTEAFF

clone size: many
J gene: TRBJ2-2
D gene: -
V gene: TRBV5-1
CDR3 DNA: TGCGCCAGCACCCCTAGAGGGGCCGGGGAGCTGTTTTTT
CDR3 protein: CASTPRGAGELFF

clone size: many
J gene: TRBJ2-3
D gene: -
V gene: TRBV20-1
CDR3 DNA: TGCAGTGCTAGGAGTCAGCAGAGCACAGATACGCAGTATTTT
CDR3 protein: CSARSQQSTDTQYF

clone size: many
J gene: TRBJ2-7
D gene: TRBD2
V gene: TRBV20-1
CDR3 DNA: TGCAGTGCTAGAGATAGGAAGCTAGCGGGAGGGCCTCGGTCCTACGAGCAGTACTTC
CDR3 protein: CSARDRKLAGGPRSYEQYF

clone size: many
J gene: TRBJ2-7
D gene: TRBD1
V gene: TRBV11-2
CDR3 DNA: TGTGCCAGCAGACGCCCGGGGACAGCCTCGGGGGAGCAGTACTTC
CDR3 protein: CASRRPGTASGEQYF

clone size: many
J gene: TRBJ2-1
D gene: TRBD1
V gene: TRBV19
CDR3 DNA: TGTGCCAGTAGTAGTCCGGGACAGGGGGCCGGAATCCTGCAGTTCTTC
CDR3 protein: CASSSPGQGAGILQFF

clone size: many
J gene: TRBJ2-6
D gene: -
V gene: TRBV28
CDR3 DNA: TGTGCCAGCAGGGCGGGGTTTGGGGCCAACGTCCTGACTTTC
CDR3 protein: CASRAGFGANVLTF

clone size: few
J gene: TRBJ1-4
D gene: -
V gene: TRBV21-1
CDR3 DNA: TGTGCCAGCAGCACCGACCGATTCCGGGACGATGAAAAACTGTTTTTT
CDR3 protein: CASSTDRFRDDEKLFF

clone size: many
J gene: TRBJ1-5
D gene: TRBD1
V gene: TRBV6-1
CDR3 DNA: TGTGCCAGCAGTGCCGGGACAGGGCTCATGGGGACAAATCAGCCCCAGCATTTT
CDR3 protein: CASSAGTGLMGTNQPQHF

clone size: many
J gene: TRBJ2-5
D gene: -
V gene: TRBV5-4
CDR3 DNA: TGTGCCAGCAGCTTGCGACAGTATCAAGAGACCCAGTACTTC
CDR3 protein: CASSLRQYQETQYF

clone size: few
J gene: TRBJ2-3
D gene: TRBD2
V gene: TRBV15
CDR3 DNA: TGTGCCACCAGCAGAGATGTGGCTAGCGGGAGGACAGATACGCAGTATTTT
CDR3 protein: CATSRDVASGRTDTQYF

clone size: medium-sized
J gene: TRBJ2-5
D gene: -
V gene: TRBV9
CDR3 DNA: TGTGCCAGCACCCGTTCCGTTGGGATTGAGACCCAGTACTTC
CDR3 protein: CASTRSVGIETQYF

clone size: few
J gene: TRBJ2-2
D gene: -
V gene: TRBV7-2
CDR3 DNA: TGTGCCAGCCACTTGGGGGCGCCCGGGGAGCTGTTTTTT
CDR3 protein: CASHLGAPGELFF

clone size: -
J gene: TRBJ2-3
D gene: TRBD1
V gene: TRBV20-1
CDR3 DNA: TGCAGTGCTAGAGCCGGGACAGCCACCACAGATACGCAGTATTTT
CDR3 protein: CSARAGTATTDTQYF

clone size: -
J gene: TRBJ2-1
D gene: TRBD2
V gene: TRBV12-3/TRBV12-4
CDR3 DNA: TGTGCCAGCAGCCTAGTAGCGGGTAGGCTAGCGGGGTACAATGAGCAGTTCTTC
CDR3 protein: CASSLVAGRLAGYNEQFF

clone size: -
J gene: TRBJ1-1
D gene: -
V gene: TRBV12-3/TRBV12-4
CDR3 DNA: TGTGCCAGCAGTTTGAGGCCGAACACTGAAGCTTTCTTT
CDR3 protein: CASSLRPNTEAFF

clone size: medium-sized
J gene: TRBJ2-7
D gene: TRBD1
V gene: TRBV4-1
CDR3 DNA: TGCGCCAGCAGCCCCGGACAGGGGTCAGGGGAGCAGTACTTC
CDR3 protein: CASSPGQGSGEQYF

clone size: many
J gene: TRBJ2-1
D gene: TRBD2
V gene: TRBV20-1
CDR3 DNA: TGCAGTTCCACGACTAGCGGGAGTTTAGGAGAGCAGTTCTTC
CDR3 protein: CSSTTSGSLGEQFF

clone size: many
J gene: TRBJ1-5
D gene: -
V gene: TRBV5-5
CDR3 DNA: TGTGCCAGCAGCTTGGGGGTCTCGGCACTCAATCAGCCCCAGCATTTT
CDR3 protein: CASSLGVSALNQPQHF

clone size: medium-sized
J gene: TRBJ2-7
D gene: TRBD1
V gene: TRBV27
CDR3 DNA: TGTGCCAGCAGTACCGACAGGGGGTCGACCTACGAGCAGTACTTC
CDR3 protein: CASSTDRGSTYEQYF

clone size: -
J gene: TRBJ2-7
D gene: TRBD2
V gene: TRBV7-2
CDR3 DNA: TGTGCCAGCAGCTTAGCGGGCCCCACTAGCGGGATACTTTACGAGCAGTACTTC
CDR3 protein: CASSLAGPTSGILYEQYF

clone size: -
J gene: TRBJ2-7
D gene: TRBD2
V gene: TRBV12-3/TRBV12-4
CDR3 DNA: TGTGCCAGCAGTTTCGGATTGTCTAGCGGGACCCGATCCTACGAGCAGTACTTC
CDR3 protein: CASSFGLSSGTRSYEQYF

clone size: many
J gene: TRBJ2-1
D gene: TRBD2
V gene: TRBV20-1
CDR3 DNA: TGCAGTGCTAGGGCGACTAGCGTCGAGTTCTTC
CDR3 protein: CSARATSVEFF

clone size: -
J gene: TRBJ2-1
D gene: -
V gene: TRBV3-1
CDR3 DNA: TGTGCCAGCAGCCTCACAGTAAACAATGAGCAGTTCTTC
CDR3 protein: CASSLTVNNEQFF

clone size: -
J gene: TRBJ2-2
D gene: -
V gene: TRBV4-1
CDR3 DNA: TGCGCCAGCAGCCAAGTTGGCGGGGAGCTGTTTTTT
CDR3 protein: CASSQVGGELFF

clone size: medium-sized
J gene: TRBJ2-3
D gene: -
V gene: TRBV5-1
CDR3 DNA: TGCGCCAGCAGTATGTGGGACAACCAACACACAGATACGCAGTATTTT
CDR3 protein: CASSMWDNQHTDTQYF

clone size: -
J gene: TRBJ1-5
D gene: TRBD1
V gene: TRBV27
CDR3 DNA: TGTGCCAGCATGGTCCTAGGGGGCTCGACTCAGCCCCAGCATTTT
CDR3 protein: CASMVLGGSTQPQHF

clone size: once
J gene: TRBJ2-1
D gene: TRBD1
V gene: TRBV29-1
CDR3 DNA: TGCAGCGTTTCAGGGGGCTCCTACAATGAGCAGTTCTTC
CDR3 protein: CSVSGGSYNEQFF

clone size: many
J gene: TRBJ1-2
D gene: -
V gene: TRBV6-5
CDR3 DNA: TGTGCCAGCAGTCCGTACCCGAGCGACGGGGCCTATGGCTACACCTTC
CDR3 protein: CASSPYPSDGAYGYTF

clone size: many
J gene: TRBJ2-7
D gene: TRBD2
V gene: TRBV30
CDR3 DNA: TGTGCCTGCCGTGGAGCGGGAGCCCTACTAGAGCAGTACTTC
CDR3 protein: CACRGAGALLEQYF

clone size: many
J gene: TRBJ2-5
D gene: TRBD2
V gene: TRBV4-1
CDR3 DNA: TGCGCCAGCAGCCAAGATCTACTAGCGGATCTGCAAGAGACCCAGTACTTC
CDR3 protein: CASSQDLLADLQETQYF

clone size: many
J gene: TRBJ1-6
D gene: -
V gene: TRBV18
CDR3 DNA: TGTGCCAGCTCACCTCTCGGGGGGGCTGATTCACCCCTCCACTTT
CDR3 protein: CASSPLGGADSPLHF